A single sample is the source of the 28 T cell receptor beta chains below, sequenced in a study of T cell changes during pregnancy in multiple sclerosis. TCRdb keeps only in-frame clones here, not all; method: immunoSEQ multiplex PCR. This repertoire shows under 50,000 clones, roughly 90% found once; its top ten account for around 1.6%. This specimen was peripheral blood, taken in the first trimester of pregnancy. The receptors here all came from a female donor in good health, enrolled as a control in a pregnancy study.

This clone was picked up one time. V and J are TRBV28 and TRBJ2-5, with 8 bases that match TRBD2. Germline-derived CDR1 and CDR2 are MDHEN and SYDVKM. The CDR3 contains 13 residues. V gave up 4 bases and J gave up 5 bases; unmatched junction bases: 3. CDR3 nucleotides: TGTGCCAGCAGTTCCGGGAGGGGGGAGACCCAGTACTTC. Its translation is CASSSGRGETQYF.

The rearrangement links TRBV28 to TRBJ2-7, with a possible D match to TRBD1 (6 bases). CDR1 is MDHEN, CDR2 SYDVKM, per germline. This CDR3 contains 16 residues. The ends were cut back, 6 bases at V and 3 bases at J, with 21 bases in the middle. This CDR3 is CASRSLTGLMGYEQYF. The CDR3 DNA follows: TGTGCCAGCAGGAGTCTCACAGGGCTTATGGGCTACGAGCAGTACTTC. The variable domain in full, with the rest retrieved from reference TRBV28 and TRBJ2-7, is DVKVTQSSRYLVKRTGEKVFLECVQDMDHENMFWYRQDPGLGLRLIYFSYDVKMKEKGDIPEGYSVSREKKERFSLILESASTNQTSMYLCASRSLTGLMGYEQYFGPGTRLTVT.

This chain links TRBV6-1 with TRBJ2-2; D not certain. The germline V gene has CDR1 MNHNS and CDR2 SASEGT. V was cut by 5 bases and J by 5 bases, with 12 bases left in between. The CDR3 is made up of 14 amino acids. CDR3 sequence: CASSFAVVTGELFF. The DNA for the CDR3 is TGTGCCAGCAGTTTTGCAGTGGTAACCGGGGAGCTGTTTTTT.

The chain couples TRBV6-5 to TRBJ2-2; the D gene is possibly TRBD1 (5 bases). Looked up from germline, CDR1 is MNHEY and CDR2 is SVGAGI. V was clipped by 0 bases and J by 4 bases, with 12 bases between them. There are 16 residues in the CDR3. This CDR3 is CASSYSWQGTTGELFF. DNA for the CDR3: TGTGCCAGCAGTTACTCTTGGCAGGGCACCACCGGGGAGCTGTTTTTT.

This chain joins TRBV4-2 and TRBJ2-3; D gene unclear. The germline V and J ends were trimmed by 5 bases and 2 bases, with 11 bases remaining between them. In germline, CDR1 is LGHNA, CDR2 YNFKEQ. CDR3 size: 14 residues. The CDR3 loop is CASSFGEATDTQYF. In DNA form, the CDR3 reads TGTGCCAGCAGCTTTGGTGAGGCCACAGATACGCAGTATTTT.

The chain couples TRBV4-2 to TRBJ1-3; D gene unclear. CDR3 size: 17 residues. Germline-derived CDR1 and CDR2 are LGHNA and YNFKEQ. The ends were cut back, 0 bases at V and 0 bases at J, with 12 bases in the middle. The chain's CDR3 is CASSQDILASSGNTIYF. For the CDR3, the DNA is TGTGCCAGCAGCCAAGATATTTTGGCTTCCTCTGGAAACACCATATATTTT.

The chain recombines TRBV19 with TRBJ2-1; 13 bases are shared with TRBD2. The germline V gene has CDR1 LNHDA and CDR2 SQIVND (reference sequence). With 2 bases clipped from V and 5 bases from J, the junction kept 12 bases outside the gene matches. CDR3 size: 19 residues. The CDR3 DNA follows: TGTGCCAGTAGTATATCAAAAAGAGGACTAGCGGGAGCTAACAATGAGCAGTTCTTC. It yields the protein CASSISKRGLAGANNEQFF. Full variable domain (missing parts from reference TRBV19 and TRBJ2-1): DGGITQSPKYLFRKEGQNVTLSCEQNLNHDAMYWYRQDPGQGLRLIYYSQIVNDFQKGDIAEGYSVSREKKESFPLTVTSAQKNPTAFYLCASSISKRGLAGANNEQFFGPGTRLTVL.

The chain uses TRBV28 and TRBJ2-1; a possible D gene is TRBD1 (7 bases). Trimming shortened V by 5 bases and J by 0 bases, and 14 bases separated the two germline ends. CDR1 is MDHEN and CDR2 is SYDVKM in the germline V gene. The CDR3 is made up of 16 amino acids. This CDR3 is CASSRGTVSSYNEQFF. CDR3 bases: TGTGCCAGCAGTCGGGGGACAGTTAGCTCCTACAATGAGCAGTTCTTC.

The rearrangement links TRBV4-1 to TRBJ1-3, with 9 bases that match TRBD1. The CDR3 extends over 17 amino acids. V was pared by 4 bases and J by 2 bases, with 9 bases of the junction left unmatched. CDR1 MGHRA and CDR2 YSYEKL come from the germline V gene. CDR3 nucleotide sequence: TGCGCCAGCAGCCTCACCGGGACAGGGAGAACTGGAAACACCATATATTTT. It encodes CASSLTGTGRTGNTIYF.

The sample holds a few counts of this clone. The chain links TRBV6-1 to TRBJ1-6, with 8 bases lining up with TRBD1. With 3 bases clipped from V and 7 bases from J, the junction kept 2 bases outside the gene matches. Germline values: CDR1 MNHNS, CDR2 SASEGT. This CDR3 comprises 14 residues. CDR3 region: CASSDRQGNSPLHF. Written as DNA, the CDR3 is TGTGCCAGCAGTGATCGACAGGGGAATTCACCCCTCCACTTT.

J is TRBJ2-3 and V is TRBV19; 7 bases align to TRBD2. This CDR3 has 18 amino acids. Germline values: CDR1 LNHDA, CDR2 SQIVND (reference sequence). J was trimmed by 4 bases and V by 3 bases; bases with no gene match: 16. This chain's CDR3 is CASSIGSGDLGYADTQYF. Written as DNA, the CDR3 is TGTGCCAGTAGTATTGGAAGCGGGGACCTGGGATATGCAGATACGCAGTATTTT.

This clone was recorded once. CDR3 bases: TGTGCCAGTACGCGAACCGGGACTACCTACAATGAGCAGTTCTTC. Protein sequence: CASTRTGTTYNEQFF. V and J are TRBV27 and TRBJ2-1, with 7 bases lining up with TRBD2. This CDR3 has 15 residues. CDR1 MNHEY and CDR2 SMNVEV come from the germline V gene (reference sequence). V lost 9 bases, J lost 2 bases, and 10 bases stayed unmatched.

This rearrangement joins TRBV27 to TRBJ1-5; TRBD1 agrees at 9 bases. The CDR3 has 15 amino acids. CDR1 and CDR2 from the germline V gene are MNHEY and SMNVEV (reference sequence). V was pared by 2 bases and J by 4 bases, with 3 bases of the junction left unmatched. CDR3 in DNA: TGTGCCAGCAGTTTAAAAGGGACAGGGAATCAGCCCCAGCATTTT. Protein: CASSLKGTGNQPQHF.

This chain joins TRBV6-6 and TRBJ2-1; TRBD1 aligns across 10 bases. The CDR3 contains 15 residues. J lost 5 bases, V lost 4 bases, and 5 bases had no gene match. Germline V gene data show CDR1 as MNHNY and CDR2 as SVGAGI (reference sequence). The CDR3 is CASSWGGTGDNEQFF. DNA of the CDR3: TGTGCCAGCAGTTGGGGGGGGACAGGGGACAATGAGCAGTTCTTC.

V gene TRBV6-5 combines with J gene TRBJ1-1, with unresolved D. V was pared by 6 bases and J by 4 bases, with 12 bases between. Per germline, CDR1 MNHEY and CDR2 SVGAGI. This CDR3 region has 13 residues. The CDR3 reads CASSKSFPTEAFF. For the CDR3, the DNA is TGTGCCAGCAGCAAGAGTTTTCCCACTGAAGCTTTCTTT.

By sample share, this clone is medium-sized. V gene TRBV5-1 combines with J gene TRBJ1-2; a possible D gene is TRBD1 (6 bases). CDR3 length equals 13 residues. V lost 5 bases and J 8 bases, leaving 16 bases between the germline ends. The germline V gene has CDR1 SGHRS and CDR2 YFSETQ. The CDR3 region is CASRDSIGNGYTF. The DNA of the CDR3 is TGCGCCAGCAGGGACAGTATAGGGAACGGCTACACCTTC. The variable domain in full, completed from reference TRBV5-1 and TRBJ1-2, reads KAGVTQTPRYLIKTRGQQVTLSCSPISGHRSVSWYQQTPGQGLQFLFEYFSETQRNKGNFPGRFSGRQFSNSRSEMNVSTLELGDSALYLCASRDSIGNGYTFGSGTRLTVV.

This chain uses TRBV19 with TRBJ2-7; tentative D call: TRBD1 (6 bases). V was pared by 5 bases and J by 2 bases, with 13 bases between. This CDR3 is 14 amino acids long. Germline CDR1 is LNHDA and CDR2 is SQIVND (reference sequence). The CDR3 DNA follows: TGTGCCAGTAGTTCCTCGACAGGCACCTACGAGCAGTACTTC. This sequence encodes CASSSSTGTYEQYF.

The chain is built from TRBV6-5 and TRBJ1-4; 7 bases fit TRBD1. The germline V gene encodes CDR1 MNHEY and CDR2 SVGAGI. The CDR3 covers 14 residues. Germline trimming cut 8 bases from V and 8 bases from J; bases unmatched to any gene: 11. The CDR3 nucleotides read TGTGCCAGCGGATGGGGACAGACTAGGGAAAAACTGTTTTTT. Translated, it gives CASGWGQTREKLFF.

The chain is built from TRBV18 and TRBJ1-5, with TRBD1 as a possible D gene (5 bases). CDR1 is KGHSH, CDR2 LQKENI, per germline. The CDR3 length is 14 residues. Trimming removed 3 bases from V and 4 bases from J, with 10 bases in between. The CDR3: CASSPWGQNQPQHF. Written as DNA, the CDR3 is TGTGCCAGCTCACCCTGGGGCCAAAATCAGCCCCAGCATTTT.

The chain uses TRBV5-6 and TRBJ1-3; D is uncertain. Trimming took 3 bases from V and 1 from J, leaving 11 bases between them. From germline, CDR1 is SGHDT and CDR2 YYEEEE. This CDR3 is 15 amino acids long. The CDR3 nucleotides read TGTGCCAGCAGCTATGGAGTTGGTTCTGGAAACACCATATATTTT. This encodes CASSYGVGSGNTIYF.

The V gene is TRBV2, the J gene TRBJ2-1, with 7 bases matching TRBD1. CDR1 and CDR2 from the germline V gene are SNHLY and FYNNEI. The length of the CDR3 is 12 residues. After removal of 5 bases from V and 7 bases from J, the junction contained 2 bases not matched to a gene. CDR3 nucleotides: TGTGCCAGCAGTCTCAGGGGGAATGAGCAGTTCTTC. Protein product: CASSLRGNEQFF.

The rearrangement joins TRBV5-5 to TRBJ2-7, with 7 bases that match TRBD2. Losses at the gene ends were 0 bases for V and 3 bases for J; bases not matched to a gene: 6. This CDR3 is built from 15 residues. Germline V gene data show CDR1 as SGHKS and CDR2 as YYEKEE (reference sequence). Written as DNA, the CDR3 is TGTGCCAGCAGCTTGGCCCCTGGACTAGTCTACGAGCAGTACTTC. Protein: CASSLAPGLVYEQYF.

The chain couples TRBV19 to TRBJ2-7, with 8 bases that match TRBD1. CDR1 is LNHDA and CDR2 is SQIVND in the germline V gene (reference sequence). The CDR3 has 16 amino acids. Losses at the gene ends were 3 bases for V and 0 bases for J; bases not matched to a gene: 7. CDR3 loop: CASSIGGTGFSYEQYF. In DNA, the CDR3 is TGTGCCAGTAGTATTGGGGGGACAGGATTCTCCTACGAGCAGTACTTC. Drawing the rest from reference TRBV19 and TRBJ2-7, the complete variable domain is DGGITQSPKYLFRKEGQNVTLSCEQNLNHDAMYWYRQDPGQGLRLIYYSQIVNDFQKGDIAEGYSVSREKKESFPLTVTSAQKNPTAFYLCASSIGGTGFSYEQYFGPGTRLTVT.

This clone was seen a single time. This chain's CDR3 is CASSLLAGGFGDTQYF. The CDR3 nucleotides are TGTGCCAGCAGCCTCCTAGCGGGGGGGTTCGGAGATACGCAGTATTTT. The J gene is TRBJ2-3, the V gene TRBV9; 12 nucleotides line up with TRBD2. The junction had 8 bases not matched to a gene; V was cut back by 4 bases and J by 5 bases. The germline V gene has CDR1 SGDLS and CDR2 YYNGEE. CDR3 length equals 16 residues.

The chain joins TRBV5-1 to TRBJ2-1; 7 bases agree with TRBD1. Germline V gene sequence: CDR1 SGHRS, CDR2 YFSETQ. The CDR3 consists of 16 residues. Trimming at V came to 0 bases and at J to 2 bases, leaving 5 bases not matched to a gene. The CDR3 DNA sequence: TGCGCCAGCAGCTTGGATGGGACAGCAACCTACAATGAGCAGTTCTTC. It is translated as CASSLDGTATYNEQFF.

V gene TRBV30 combines with J gene TRBJ1-2, with 7 bases aligning to TRBD1. This CDR3 is built from 13 residues. V lost 3 bases and J lost 2; bases outside the gene matches: 3. Per germline, CDR1 GTSNPN and CDR2 SVGIG (reference sequence). The CDR3 sequence: CAWREGQNYGYTF. CDR3 DNA: TGTGCCTGGAGAGAGGGACAGAACTATGGCTACACCTTC.

The chain recombines TRBV7-2 with TRBJ2-5; 10 nucleotides agree with TRBD2. The CDR3 covers 19 residues. The germline gives CDR1 SGHTA, CDR2 FQGNSA. The V gene end was trimmed by 5 bases and the J gene end by 4 bases; junction bases not matched to a gene: 19. In DNA form, the CDR3 reads TGTGCCAGCAGCCATTTATCAACGGTACTAGCGGGACGAAGAGAGACCCAGTACTTC. Protein sequence: CASSHLSTVLAGRRETQYF.

The CDR3 spells CASWDSSYEQYF. Here the CDR3 DNA reads TGTGCCAGCTGGGACTCTTCCTACGAGCAGTACTTC. The chain couples TRBV28 to TRBJ2-7; D may be TRBD2 (6 bases). V lost 8 bases to trimming and J lost 1 base, with 9 bases between them. The germline V gene has CDR1 MDHEN and CDR2 SYDVKM. CDR3 length: 12 residues.